Shown below are 15 T cell receptor beta chains from a single sample sequenced in a study of blood T cell repertoires in COVID-19 (dated by TCRdb to between 2020 and 2021). The library was made by the immunoSEQ multiplex PCR assay. The immuneACCESS repertoire file appears here via TCRdb, limited to in-frame rearrangements. These files lack a portion of the clones; in checked studies, under half of the deficit traces to unresolved V genes, and the cause of the others is not known. The sample table contains about 68,000 clones; only one count was recorded for 70% to 90% of them. The top ten clones comprise under 1.5% of the sample. The sample was peripheral blood. The receptors come from a woman aged 55-69 years with acute or convalescent COVID-19.

The chain employs TRBV5-8 and TRBJ2-1, with D tentatively TRBD1 (7 bases). Per the germline V gene, CDR1 is SGHTS and CDR2 is YDEGEE. CDR3 size: 16 residues. Between the trimmed V and J ends, which lost 4 bases and 8 bases, there was a span of 22 bases. The CDR3 DNA reads as TGTGCCAGCAGCCCCGGAGGGGGCGGGGAGTTATATGAGCAGTTCTTC. The encoded protein is CASSPGGGGELYEQFF.

This chain joins TRBV4-2 and TRBJ2-3; 7 bases match TRBD2. The CDR3 runs 17 residues. Germline CDR1 and CDR2: LGHNA and YNFKEQ. Losses at the gene ends were 3 bases for V and 0 bases for J; bases not matched to a gene: 9. CDR3 sequence: CASSQMPSGASTDTQYF. The CDR3 DNA reads TGTGCCAGCAGCCAGATGCCCAGCGGGGCTAGCACAGATACGCAGTATTTT.

The V gene is TRBV21-1, the J gene TRBJ2-1; the D segment call TRBD2 is taken from the table without a DNA check. TRBV21-1 represents a pseudogene. The CDR3 is 18 residues long. In DNA, the CDR3 is TGTGCCAGCTTGCCGGGACTAGCGGAAATAAGCTCCTACAATGAGCAGTTCTTC. Protein sequence: CASLPGLAEISSYNEQFF.

The V call is TRBV11-2, the J call TRBJ1-2; 8 nucleotides line up with TRBD1. The CDR3 is 15 residues long. Germline V CDR1 and CDR2: SGHAT, FQNNGV. With V trimmed by 3 bases and J by 0 bases, 3 bases remained unmatched. The CDR3 DNA is TGTGCCAGCAGCTTGACAGGGGCAGCTAACTATGGCTACACCTTC. This encodes CASSLTGAANYGYTF.

The chain combines TRBV30 with TRBJ1-5; TRBD1 matches at 7 bases. The trim removed 5 bases at V and 7 bases at J, leaving 11 bases unmatched. The CDR3 covers 14 residues. The germline V gene has CDR1 GTSNPN and CDR2 SVGIG (reference sequence). The CDR3 bases are TGTGCCTGGGACACAGGGGATCGCTTCCAGCCCCAGCATTTT. The encoded protein is CAWDTGDRFQPQHF.

The chain joins TRBV2 to TRBJ2-3; D is undetermined. CDR1 is SNHLY, CDR2 FYNNEI, per germline. The CDR3 is 13 amino acids. V lost 6 bases to trimming and J lost 4 bases, with 11 bases between them. Written as DNA, the CDR3 is TGTGCCAGCAGCGAACCAGTTTCAGATACGCAGTATTTT. This encodes CASSEPVSDTQYF.

The chain recombines TRBV28 with TRBJ1-6, with D possibly being TRBD1 (5 bases). The CDR3 loop spans 15 amino acids. Trimming cost V 7 bases and J 0 bases, with 10 bases left between them. Germline values: CDR1 MDHEN, CDR2 SYDVKM. The CDR3 nucleotides are TGTGCCAGCAAGACAGCGAGCTCCTATAATTCACCCCTCCACTTT. Translation gives CASKTASSYNSPLHF.

V is TRBV29-1 and J is TRBJ2-3; 9 nucleotides align to TRBD2. This CDR3 spans 16 amino acids. Per the germline V gene, CDR1 is SQVTM and CDR2 is ANQGSEA. With V trimmed by 3 bases and J by 1 base, 8 bases remained unmatched. The CDR3 bases are TGCAGCGTTGAGACCGTAGCGGGAGTTGGCACAGATACGCAGTATTTT. Amino acids: CSVETVAGVGTDTQYF.

The V gene is TRBV5-4, the J gene TRBJ2-6; 8 positions match TRBD2. V lost 3 bases and J lost 2; bases outside the gene matches: 1. Germline lookup yields CDR1 SGHNT and CDR2 YYREEE (reference sequence). The CDR3 is made up of 15 amino acids. The CDR3 nucleotides are TGTGCCAGCAGCTGGCGGGGGGCTGGGGCCAACGTCCTGACTTTC. Translating gives CASSWRGAGANVLTF.

This chain uses TRBV19 with TRBJ1-6, with no clear D. The ends were cut back, 7 bases at V and 7 bases at J, with 20 bases in the middle. CDR3 length: 16 amino acids. The germline V gene has CDR1 LNHDA and CDR2 SQIVND (reference sequence). The DNA of the CDR3 is TGTGCCAGTAAGTCCGAGGCGCTCCGGCAAAATTCACCCCTCCACTTT. It translates to CASKSEALRQNSPLHF.

The gene calls are TRBV28 and TRBJ1-5; 7 positions agree with TRBD1. V was pared by 2 bases and J by 4 bases, with 5 bases of the junction left unmatched. The CDR3 runs 15 residues. Germline lookup yields CDR1 MDHEN and CDR2 SYDVKM. The CDR3 DNA reads as TGTGCCAGCAGTTTACAGACAGGGAGGAATCAGCCCCAGCATTTT. Its protein is CASSLQTGRNQPQHF.

The V and J genes are TRBV7-7 and TRBJ2-1; 9 bases align to TRBD2. After removal of 3 bases from V and 5 bases from J, the junction contained 5 bases not matched to a gene. The CDR3 has 15 amino acids. From germline, CDR1 is SSHAT and CDR2 FNYEAQ (reference sequence). CDR3 in amino acids: CASSLKPSGNNEQFF. The CDR3 region has the DNA TGTGCCAGCAGCTTGAAGCCTAGCGGGAACAATGAGCAGTTCTTC.

CDR3 nucleotides: TGTGCCAGCAGCCTGGGAGAGGGCGGGGGCTATGGCTACACCTTC. This sequence encodes CASSLGEGGGYGYTF. The chain employs TRBV3-1 (or the pseudogene TRBV3-2) and TRBJ1-2, with D possibly TRBD1 on 5 matching bases. Trimming removed 4 bases at V and 4 bases at J, with 16 bases between. CDR3 length: 15 residues. The germline CDR1 and CDR2 sequences are LGHDT and YNNKEL (reference sequence).

The gene calls are TRBV7-3 and TRBJ1-1, with TRBD1 matching over 8 bases. CDR1 is SGHTA and CDR2 is FQGTGA in the germline V gene. The junction had 9 bases not matched to a gene; V was cut back by 5 bases and J by 4 bases. The CDR3 has 15 residues. CDR3 in amino acids: CASSGQGPIVTEAFF. CDR3 in DNA: TGTGCCAGCAGCGGACAGGGCCCCATAGTCACTGAAGCTTTCTTT.

In DNA, the CDR3 is TGTGCCAGCAGTTTGGCGGGGGTGGATGGCGATAATTCACCCCTCCACTTT. Residues: CASSLAGVDGDNSPLHF. The chain links TRBV28 to TRBJ1-6; possible D gene TRBD1, 5 bases. The V gene's germline CDR1 is MDHEN and CDR2 SYDVKM. V lost 3 bases, J lost 5 bases, and 17 bases lay in between. The CDR3 spans 17 residues. The full variable domain, completed using reference TRBV28 and TRBJ1-6, is DVKVTQSSRYLVKRTGEKVFLECVQDMDHENMFWYRQDPGLGLRLIYFSYDVKMKEKGDIPEGYSVSREKKERFSLILESASTNQTSMYLCASSLAGVDGDNSPLHFGNGTRLTVT.